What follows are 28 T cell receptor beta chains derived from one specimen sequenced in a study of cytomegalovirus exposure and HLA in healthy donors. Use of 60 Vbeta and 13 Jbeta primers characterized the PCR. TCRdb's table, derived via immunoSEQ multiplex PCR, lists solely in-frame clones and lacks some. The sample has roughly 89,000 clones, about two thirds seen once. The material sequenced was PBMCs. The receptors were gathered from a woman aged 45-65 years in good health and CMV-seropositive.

The CDR3 region is CASSLGRGQGNYGYTF. The CDR3 nucleotides are TGTGCCAGCAGCTTAGGGCGAGGACAGGGAAACTATGGCTACACCTTC. This chain links TRBV13 with TRBJ1-2; TRBD1 agrees at 8 bases. The germline V gene encodes CDR1 PRHDT and CDR2 FYEKMQ (reference sequence). The junction had 5 bases not matched to a gene; V was cut back by 0 bases and J by 2 bases. The CDR3 is 16 amino acids.

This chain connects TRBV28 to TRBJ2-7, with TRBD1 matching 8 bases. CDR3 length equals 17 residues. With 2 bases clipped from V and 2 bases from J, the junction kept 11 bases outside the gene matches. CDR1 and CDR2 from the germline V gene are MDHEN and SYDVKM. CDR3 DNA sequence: TGTGCCAGCAGTTTACACGCAGGGGGCGCAAGTCCCTACGAGCAGTACTTC. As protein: CASSLHAGGASPYEQYF. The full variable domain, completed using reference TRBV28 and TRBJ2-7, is DVKVTQSSRYLVKRTGEKVFLECVQDMDHENMFWYRQDPGLGLRLIYFSYDVKMKEKGDIPEGYSVSREKKERFSLILESASTNQTSMYLCASSLHAGGASPYEQYFGPGTRLTVT.

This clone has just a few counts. CDR3 region: CASSFRQGSETQYF. Here the CDR3 DNA reads TGTGCCAGCAGTTTTCGGCAGGGGAGCGAGACCCAGTACTTC. The J gene is TRBJ2-5, the V gene TRBV28; D possibly corresponds to TRBD1 (6 bases). Germline CDR1 MDHEN, CDR2 SYDVKM. V lost 3 bases and J 5 bases, leaving 13 bases between the germline ends. This CDR3 comprises 14 residues.

The chain's CDR3 is CASSLFSGGLTDTQYF. The CDR3 nucleotides are TGTGCCAGCAGCTTATTTAGCGGGGGGCTCACAGATACGCAGTATTTT. J is TRBJ2-3 and V is TRBV7-9, with 10 positions matching TRBD2. After removal of 2 bases from V and 2 bases from J, the junction contained 4 bases not matched to a gene. In germline, CDR1 is SEHNR, CDR2 FQNEAQ (reference sequence). This CDR3 is 16 amino acids long.

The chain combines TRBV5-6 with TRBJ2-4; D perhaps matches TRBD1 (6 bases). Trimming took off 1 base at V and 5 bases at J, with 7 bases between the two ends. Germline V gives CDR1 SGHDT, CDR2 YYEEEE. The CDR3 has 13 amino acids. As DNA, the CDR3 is TGTGCCAGCAGCTTGTCAGGGGAAAACATTCAGTACTTC. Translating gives CASSLSGENIQYF.

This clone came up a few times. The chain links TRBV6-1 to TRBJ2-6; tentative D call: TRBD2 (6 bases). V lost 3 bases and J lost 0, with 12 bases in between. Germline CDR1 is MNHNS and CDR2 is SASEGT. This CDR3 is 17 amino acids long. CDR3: CASSERGIYSGANVLTF. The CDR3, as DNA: TGTGCCAGCAGTGAGCGGGGCATCTACTCTGGGGCCAACGTCCTGACTTTC.

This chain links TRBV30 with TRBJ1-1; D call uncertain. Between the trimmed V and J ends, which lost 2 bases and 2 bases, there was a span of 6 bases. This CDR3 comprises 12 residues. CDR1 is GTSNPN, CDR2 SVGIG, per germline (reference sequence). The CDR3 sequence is CAWSRDNTEAFF. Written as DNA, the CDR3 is TGTGCCTGGAGTCGGGATAACACTGAAGCTTTCTTT.

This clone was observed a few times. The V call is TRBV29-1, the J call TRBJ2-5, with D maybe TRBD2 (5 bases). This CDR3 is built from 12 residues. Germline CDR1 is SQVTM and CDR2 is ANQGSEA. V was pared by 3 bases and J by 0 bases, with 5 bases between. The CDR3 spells CSVETNQETQYF. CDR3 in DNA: TGCAGCGTTGAGACTAACCAAGAGACCCAGTACTTC.

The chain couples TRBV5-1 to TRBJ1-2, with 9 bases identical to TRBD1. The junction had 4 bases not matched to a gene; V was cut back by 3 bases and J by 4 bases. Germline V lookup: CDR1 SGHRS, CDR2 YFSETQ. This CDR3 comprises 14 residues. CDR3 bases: TGCGCCAGCAGCTGGGGGACAGGGTCCTATGGCTACACCTTC. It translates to CASSWGTGSYGYTF. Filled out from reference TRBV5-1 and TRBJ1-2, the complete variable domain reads KAGVTQTPRYLIKTRGQQVTLSCSPISGHRSVSWYQQTPGQGLQFLFEYFSETQRNKGNFPGRFSGRQFSNSRSEMNVSTLELGDSALYLCASSWGTGSYGYTFGSGTRLTVV.

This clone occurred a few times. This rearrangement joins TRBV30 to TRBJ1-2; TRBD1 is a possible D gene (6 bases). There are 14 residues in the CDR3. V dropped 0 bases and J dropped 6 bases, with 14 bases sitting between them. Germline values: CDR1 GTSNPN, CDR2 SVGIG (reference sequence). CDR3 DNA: TGTGCCTGGAGTGTACAGGGAATCGGGAATGGCTACACCTTC. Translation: CAWSVQGIGNGYTF.

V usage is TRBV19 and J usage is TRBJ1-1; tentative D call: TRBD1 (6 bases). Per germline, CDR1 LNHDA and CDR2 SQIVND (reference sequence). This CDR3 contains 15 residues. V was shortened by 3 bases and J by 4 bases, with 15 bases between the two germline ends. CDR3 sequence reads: CASSMSGQWVTEAFF. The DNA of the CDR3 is TGTGCCAGTAGTATGAGTGGACAGTGGGTCACTGAAGCTTTCTTT.

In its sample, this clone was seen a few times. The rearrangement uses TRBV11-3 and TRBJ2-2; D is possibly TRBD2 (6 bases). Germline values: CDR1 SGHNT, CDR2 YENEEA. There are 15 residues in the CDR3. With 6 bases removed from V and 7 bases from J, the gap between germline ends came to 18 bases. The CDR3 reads CASSPSSGVLGELFF. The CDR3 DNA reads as TGTGCCAGCAGTCCCAGTAGCGGAGTCCTCGGGGAGCTGTTTTTT.

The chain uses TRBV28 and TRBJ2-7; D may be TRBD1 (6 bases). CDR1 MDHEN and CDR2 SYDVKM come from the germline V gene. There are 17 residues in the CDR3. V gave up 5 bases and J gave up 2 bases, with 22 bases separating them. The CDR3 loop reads CASSLIASRQATYEQYF. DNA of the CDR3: TGTGCCAGCAGTCTAATAGCGAGTCGACAGGCCACCTACGAGCAGTACTTC.

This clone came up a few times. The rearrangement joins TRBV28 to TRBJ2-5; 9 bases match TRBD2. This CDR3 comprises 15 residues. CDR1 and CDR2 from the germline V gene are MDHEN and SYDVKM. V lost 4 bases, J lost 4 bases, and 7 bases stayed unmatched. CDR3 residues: CASSYNSGGSETQYF. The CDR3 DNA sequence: TGTGCCAGCAGTTATAATAGCGGGGGCTCAGAGACCCAGTACTTC.

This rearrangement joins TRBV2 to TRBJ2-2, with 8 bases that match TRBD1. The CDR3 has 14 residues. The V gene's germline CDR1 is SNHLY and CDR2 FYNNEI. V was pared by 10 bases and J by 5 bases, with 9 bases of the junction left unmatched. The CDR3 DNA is TGTGCCACCACAGGGGGAGTGGGTACCGGGGAGCTGTTTTTT. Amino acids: CATTGGVGTGELFF.

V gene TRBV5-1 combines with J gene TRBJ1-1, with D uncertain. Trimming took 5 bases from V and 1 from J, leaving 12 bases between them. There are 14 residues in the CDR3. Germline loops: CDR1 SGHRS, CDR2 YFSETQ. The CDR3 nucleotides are TGCGCCAGCAGTCCCGAGAGCGCGAACACTGAAGCTTTCTTT. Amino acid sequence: CASSPESANTEAFF. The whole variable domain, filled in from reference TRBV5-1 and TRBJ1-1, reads KAGVTQTPRYLIKTRGQQVTLSCSPISGHRSVSWYQQTPGQGLQFLFEYFSETQRNKGNFPGRFSGRQFSNSRSEMNVSTLELGDSALYLCASSPESANTEAFFGQGTRLTVV.

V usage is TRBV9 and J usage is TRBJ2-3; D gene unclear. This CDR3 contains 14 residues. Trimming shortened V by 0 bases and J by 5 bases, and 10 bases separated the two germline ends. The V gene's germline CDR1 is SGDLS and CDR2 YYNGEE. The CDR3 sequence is CASSVVSNRDTQYF. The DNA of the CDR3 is TGTGCCAGCAGCGTAGTTTCTAACCGAGATACGCAGTATTTT. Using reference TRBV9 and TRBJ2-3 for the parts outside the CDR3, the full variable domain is DSGVTQTPKHLITATGQRVTLRCSPRSGDLSVYWYQQSLDQGLQFLIQYYNGEERAKGNILERFSAQQFPDLHSELNLSSLELGDSALYFCASSVVSNRDTQYFGPGTRLTVL.

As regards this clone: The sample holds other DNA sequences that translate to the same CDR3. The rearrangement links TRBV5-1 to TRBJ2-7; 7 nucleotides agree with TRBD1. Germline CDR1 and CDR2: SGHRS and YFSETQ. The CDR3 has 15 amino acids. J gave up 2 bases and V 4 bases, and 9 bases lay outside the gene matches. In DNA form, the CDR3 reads TGCGCCAGCAGCGTGACAGGGCTCAGGACCTACGAGCAGTACTTC. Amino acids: CASSVTGLRTYEQYF.

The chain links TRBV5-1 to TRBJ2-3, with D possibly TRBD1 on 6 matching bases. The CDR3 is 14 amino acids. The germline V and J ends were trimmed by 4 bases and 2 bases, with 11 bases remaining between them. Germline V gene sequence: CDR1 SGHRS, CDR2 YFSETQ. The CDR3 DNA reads TGCGCCAGCAGCCTGAGACAGGACACAGATACGCAGTATTTT. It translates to CASSLRQDTDTQYF.

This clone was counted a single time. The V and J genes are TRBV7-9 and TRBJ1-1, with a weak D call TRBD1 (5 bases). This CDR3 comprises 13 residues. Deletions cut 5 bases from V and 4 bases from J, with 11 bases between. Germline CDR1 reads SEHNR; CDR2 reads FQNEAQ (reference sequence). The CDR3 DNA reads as TGTGCCAGCAGCAAGGGGCAGGGCACTGAAGCTTTCTTT. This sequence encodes CASSKGQGTEAFF. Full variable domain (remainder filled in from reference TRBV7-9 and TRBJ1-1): DTGVSQNPRHKITKRGQNVTFRCDPISEHNRLYWYRQTLGQGPEFLTYFQNEAQLEKSRLLSDRFSAERPKGSFSTLEIQRTEQGDSAMYLCASSKGQGTEAFFGQGTRLTVV.

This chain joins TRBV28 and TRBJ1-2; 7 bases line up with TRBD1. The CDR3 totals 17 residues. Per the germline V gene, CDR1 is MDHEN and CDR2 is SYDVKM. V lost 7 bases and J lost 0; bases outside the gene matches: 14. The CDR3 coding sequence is TGTGCCAGCATCCTCCATGCCGGGACAGAGGCTAACTATGGCTACACCTTC. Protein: CASILHAGTEANYGYTF.

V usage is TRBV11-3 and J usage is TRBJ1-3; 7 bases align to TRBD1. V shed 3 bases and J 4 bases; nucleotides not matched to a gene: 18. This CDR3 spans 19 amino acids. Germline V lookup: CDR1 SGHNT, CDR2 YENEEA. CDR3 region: CASSFVPPLQGQPGNTIYF. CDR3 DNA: TGTGCCAGCAGCTTTGTTCCCCCCCTCCAGGGACAGCCGGGAAACACCATATATTTT.

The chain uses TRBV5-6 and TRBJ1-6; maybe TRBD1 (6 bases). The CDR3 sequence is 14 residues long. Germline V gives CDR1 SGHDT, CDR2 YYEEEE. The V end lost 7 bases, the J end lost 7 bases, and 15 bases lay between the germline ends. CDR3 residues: CASLRQGWNSPLHF. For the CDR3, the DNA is TGTGCCAGCCTCCGGCAGGGGTGGAATTCACCCCTCCACTTT.

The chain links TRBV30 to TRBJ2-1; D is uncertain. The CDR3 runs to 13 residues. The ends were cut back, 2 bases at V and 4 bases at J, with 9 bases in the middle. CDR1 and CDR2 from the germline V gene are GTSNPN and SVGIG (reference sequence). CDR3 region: CAWSWWQYNEQFF. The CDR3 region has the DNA TGTGCCTGGAGTTGGTGGCAGTACAATGAGCAGTTCTTC. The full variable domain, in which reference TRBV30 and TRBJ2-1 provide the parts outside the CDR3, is SQTIHQWPATLVQPVGSPLSLECTVEGTSNPNLYWYRQAAGRGLQLLFYSVGIGQISSEVPQNLSASRPQDRQFILSSKKLLLSDSGFYLCAWSWWQYNEQFFGPGTRLTVL.

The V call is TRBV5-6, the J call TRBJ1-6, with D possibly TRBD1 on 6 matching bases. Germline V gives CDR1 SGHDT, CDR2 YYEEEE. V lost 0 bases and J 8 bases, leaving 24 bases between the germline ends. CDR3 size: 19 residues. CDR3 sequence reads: CASSLDSYRVEEADSPLHF. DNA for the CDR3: TGTGCCAGCAGCTTGGACTCATACAGGGTAGAGGAAGCAGATTCACCCCTCCACTTT. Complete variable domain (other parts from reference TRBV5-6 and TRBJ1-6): DAGVTQSPTHLIKTRGQQVTLRCSPKSGHDTVSWYQQALGQGPQFIFQYYEEEERQRGNFPDRFSGHQFPNYSSELNVNALLLGDSALYLCASSLDSYRVEEADSPLHFGNGTRLTVT.

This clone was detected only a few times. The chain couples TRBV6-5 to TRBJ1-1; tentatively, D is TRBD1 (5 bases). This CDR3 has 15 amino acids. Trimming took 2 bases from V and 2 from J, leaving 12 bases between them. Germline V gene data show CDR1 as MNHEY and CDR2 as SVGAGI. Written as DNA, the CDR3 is TGTGCCAGCAGTTACGTGGGGACTTTAAACACTGAAGCTTTCTTT. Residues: CASSYVGTLNTEAFF.

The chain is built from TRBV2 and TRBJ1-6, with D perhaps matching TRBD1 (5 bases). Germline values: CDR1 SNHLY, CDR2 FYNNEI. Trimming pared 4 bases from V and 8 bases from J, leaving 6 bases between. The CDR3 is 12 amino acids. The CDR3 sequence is CASSVGDSPLHF. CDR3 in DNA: TGTGCCAGCAGTGTAGGGGATTCACCCCTCCACTTT.

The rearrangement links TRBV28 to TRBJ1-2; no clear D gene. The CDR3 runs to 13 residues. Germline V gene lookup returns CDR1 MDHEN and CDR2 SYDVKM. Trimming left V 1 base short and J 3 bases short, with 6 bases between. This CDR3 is CASSLSVDYGYTF. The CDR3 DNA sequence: TGTGCCAGCAGTTTATCAGTGGACTATGGCTACACCTTC.